These T cell receptor beta chains were read from a single sample in a study of early T cells in non-severe SARS-CoV-2 infection. TCRdb itself ran the 5' RACE reads through MiXCR, one entry per CDR3 protein. The data contain some 80,000 distinct CDR3 sequences, roughly 5.3% of them singletons. Sample: whole blood, taken at baseline. The receptors were sampled from an adult who was a healthcare worker with PCR-confirmed SARS-CoV-2 infection or an uninfected control (not recorded which). CDR3s include the opening cysteine and the closing phenylalanine or tryptophan. The D gene is left open where the match is weak. Not all rows give a size; the values are once, few, many and, for expanded clones, a class.

D gene: NA; J gene: TRBJ2-3; clone size: many; V gene: TRBV14; CDR3 protein: CASSQGPGWRDTQYF; CDR3 DNA: TGTGCCAGCAGCCAAGGTCCAGGGTGGAGGGATACGCAGTATTTT
D gene: TRBD2; J gene: TRBJ2-1; clone size: many; V gene: TRBV18; CDR3 protein: CASSPRTSGRTEQFF; CDR3 DNA: TGTGCCAGCTCACCGAGGACTAGCGGGAGAACTGAGCAGTTCTTC
D gene: TRBD2; J gene: TRBJ2-7; clone size: NA; V gene: TRBV2; CDR3 protein: CASSDPTSGSSYEQYF; CDR3 DNA: TGTGCCAGCAGTGACCCCACTAGCGGGAGCTCCTACGAGCAGTACTTC
D gene: TRBD2; J gene: TRBJ2-1; clone size: few; V gene: TRBV7-9; CDR3 protein: CASRLAVYNEQFF; CDR3 DNA: TGTGCCAGCAGACTAGCGGTATACAATGAGCAGTTCTTC
D gene: TRBD2; J gene: TRBJ2-7; clone size: few; V gene: TRBV7-9; CDR3 protein: CASSLEGLAEYF; CDR3 DNA: TGTGCCAGCAGCTTAGAAGGACTAGCGGAGTACTTC
D gene: NA; J gene: TRBJ1-1; clone size: few; V gene: TRBV15; CDR3 protein: CAISLANTEAFF; CDR3 DNA: TGTGCCATAAGCCTGGCGAACACTGAAGCTTTCTTT
D gene: NA; J gene: TRBJ2-3; clone size: few; V gene: TRBV4-1; CDR3 protein: CASSQETGIYTDTQYF; CDR3 DNA: TGCGCCAGCAGCCAAGAAACAGGGATATACACAGATACGCAGTATTTT
D gene: TRBD2; J gene: TRBJ2-1; clone size: many; V gene: TRBV5-6; CDR3 protein: CASSFTGTSGSEGQFF; CDR3 DNA: TGTGCCAGCAGCTTTACCGGGACTAGCGGGTCGGAGGGGCAGTTCTTC
D gene: NA; J gene: TRBJ1-1; clone size: many; V gene: TRBV7-6; CDR3 protein: CASSLYEGALNTEAFF; CDR3 DNA: TGTGCCAGCAGCTTATATGAGGGCGCATTAAACACTGAAGCTTTCTTT
D gene: TRBD1; J gene: TRBJ1-5; clone size: NA; V gene: TRBV7-8; CDR3 protein: CASSPWGQGVQPQHF; CDR3 DNA: TGTGCCAGCAGTCCCTGGGGACAGGGGGTTCAGCCCCAGCATTTT
D gene: TRBD2; J gene: TRBJ2-1; clone size: many; V gene: TRBV29-1; CDR3 protein: CSAASGSPYNEQFF; CDR3 DNA: TGCAGCGCCGCCAGCGGGAGTCCCTACAATGAGCAGTTCTTC
D gene: TRBD2; J gene: TRBJ2-1; clone size: many; V gene: TRBV20-1; CDR3 protein: CSAPGLAGVDEQFF; CDR3 DNA: TGCAGTGCTCCGGGACTAGCGGGAGTGGATGAGCAGTTCTTC
D gene: TRBD2; J gene: TRBJ2-5; clone size: few; V gene: TRBV29-1; CDR3 protein: CSVEGTSKDQETQYF; CDR3 DNA: TGCAGCGTTGAGGGGACTAGCAAAGATCAAGAGACCCAGTACTTC
D gene: TRBD1; J gene: TRBJ1-5; clone size: many; V gene: TRBV6-6; CDR3 protein: CASSRTGDRGNQPQHF; CDR3 DNA: TGTGCCAGCAGTCGGACAGGGGACCGGGGCAATCAGCCCCAGCATTTT
D gene: NA; J gene: TRBJ1-2; clone size: many; V gene: TRBV5-1; CDR3 protein: CASRLGLYGYTF; CDR3 DNA: TGCGCCAGCAGGTTAGGGTTGTACGGCTACACCTTC
D gene: TRBD2; J gene: TRBJ2-7; clone size: many; V gene: TRBV7-8; CDR3 protein: CASTHPSGRPEQYF; CDR3 DNA: TGTGCCAGCACCCACCCTAGCGGGAGGCCCGAGCAGTACTTC
D gene: TRBD1; J gene: TRBJ2-7; clone size: many; V gene: TRBV2; CDR3 protein: CASNQDRATYEQYF; CDR3 DNA: TGTGCCAGCAACCAAGACAGGGCAACCTACGAGCAGTACTTC
D gene: NA; J gene: TRBJ2-7; clone size: few; V gene: TRBV27; CDR3 protein: CASSLTPYEQYF; CDR3 DNA: TGTGCCAGCAGTCTGACACCCTACGAGCAGTACTTC
D gene: NA; J gene: TRBJ1-5; clone size: few; V gene: TRBV7-2; CDR3 protein: CASSLMGGNQPQHF; CDR3 DNA: TGTGCCAGCAGCTTAATGGGGGGCAATCAGCCCCAGCATTTT
D gene: NA; J gene: TRBJ1-2; clone size: few; V gene: TRBV7-9; CDR3 protein: CASSLESGRNYGYTF; CDR3 DNA: TGTGCCAGCAGCTTAGAGAGCGGCCGAAACTATGGCTACACCTTC
D gene: NA; J gene: TRBJ1-1; clone size: NA; V gene: TRBV5-1; CDR3 protein: CASSLGAEAFF; CDR3 DNA: TGCGCCAGCAGCTTAGGGGCTGAAGCTTTCTTT
D gene: NA; J gene: TRBJ2-7; clone size: few; V gene: TRBV12-3/TRBV12-4; CDR3 protein: CASNAQGLGSYEQYF; CDR3 DNA: TGTGCCAGCAATGCCCAAGGGCTGGGCTCCTACGAGCAGTACTTC
D gene: TRBD1; J gene: TRBJ1-1; clone size: few; V gene: TRBV6-4; CDR3 protein: CASSRYPGQSLNTEAFF; CDR3 DNA: TGTGCCAGCAGTAGATATCCGGGACAGTCTTTGAACACTGAAGCTTTCTTT
D gene: NA; J gene: TRBJ2-1; clone size: NA; V gene: TRBV7-6; CDR3 protein: CASSLVIGAHEQFF; CDR3 DNA: TGTGCCAGCAGCTTAGTAATCGGGGCCCATGAGCAGTTCTTC
D gene: NA; J gene: TRBJ2-5; clone size: many; V gene: TRBV5-4; CDR3 protein: CASSLTLRETQYF; CDR3 DNA: TGTGCCAGCAGCTTGACACTTAGAGAGACCCAGTACTTC
D gene: TRBD2; J gene: TRBJ2-3; clone size: many; V gene: TRBV20-1; CDR3 protein: CSARAGAGGASTDTQYF; CDR3 DNA: TGCAGTGCTAGAGCTGGGGCGGGAGGGGCCTCCACAGATACGCAGTATTTT
D gene: NA; J gene: TRBJ1-5; clone size: NA; V gene: TRBV6-1; CDR3 protein: CASSEWAGAINQPQHF; CDR3 DNA: TGTGCCAGCAGTGAATGGGCAGGGGCTATTAATCAGCCCCAGCATTTT
D gene: NA; J gene: TRBJ2-5; clone size: many; V gene: TRBV12-2; CDR3 protein: CASRLARAGGETQYF; CDR3 DNA: TGTGCAAGTCGCTTAGCGCGGGCGGGAGGAGAGACCCAGTACTTC
D gene: NA; J gene: TRBJ1-3; clone size: few; V gene: TRBV4-1; CDR3 protein: CASSQDLTGSFGNTIYF; CDR3 DNA: TGCGCCAGCAGCCAAGATCTAACAGGGTCGTTCGGAAACACCATATATTTT
D gene: NA; J gene: TRBJ2-2; clone size: many; V gene: TRBV27; CDR3 protein: CASSLNGELFF; CDR3 DNA: TGTGCCAGCAGTTTAAACGGGGAGCTGTTTTTT
D gene: TRBD2; J gene: TRBJ2-3; clone size: many; V gene: TRBV11-3; CDR3 protein: CASSLGLAVTDTQYF; CDR3 DNA: TGTGCCAGCAGCTTGGGACTAGCGGTCACAGATACGCAGTATTTT
D gene: NA; J gene: TRBJ1-5; clone size: many; V gene: TRBV18; CDR3 protein: CASSPAGASNQPQHF; CDR3 DNA: TGTGCCAGCTCACCTGCGGGGGCTAGCAATCAGCCCCAGCATTTT
D gene: TRBD1; J gene: TRBJ1-1; clone size: few; V gene: TRBV28; CDR3 protein: CASILSGGHKTAFF; CDR3 DNA: TGTGCCAGCATCCTTTCAGGGGGCCATAAGACAGCTTTCTTT
D gene: NA; J gene: TRBJ2-7; clone size: many; V gene: TRBV25-1; CDR3 protein: CASSEHGTYEQYF; CDR3 DNA: TGTGCCAGCAGTGAACACGGAACCTACGAGCAGTACTTC
D gene: NA; J gene: TRBJ2-4; clone size: NA; V gene: TRBV2; CDR3 protein: CASSESAPRGNIQYF; CDR3 DNA: TGTGCCAGCAGTGAATCGGCACCGCGGGGAAACATTCAGTACTTC